These 17 T cell receptor beta chains were all obtained from the same sample, sequenced in a study of blood T cell repertoires in COVID-19. This table comes from immunoSEQ multiplex PCR, and its TCRdb copy is limited to in-frame clones, with some not included. The sample consists of some 250,000 clones, about 80% of them appearing once. Sequencing was carried out using peripheral blood. All receptors come from a woman of 80 years or more with acute or convalescent COVID-19.

Remarks on this clone: Other DNA sequences in this specimen translate into the identical CDR3. The chain's CDR3 is CASSLDRAGYTF. CDR3 nucleotides: TGTGCCAGCAGCTTAGACAGGGCTGGCTACACCTTC. The chain employs TRBV7-9 and TRBJ1-2; tentatively, D is TRBD1 (6 bases). V shed 1 base and J shed 7 bases, with 7 bases lying between them. The CDR3 runs to 12 residues. Germline CDR1 reads SEHNR; CDR2 reads FQNEAQ (reference sequence).

The rearrangement uses TRBV6-5 and TRBJ2-2; possibly TRBD2 for D (5 bases). This CDR3 has 12 amino acids. Germline CDR1 and CDR2: MNHEY and SVGAGI. V gave up 8 bases and J gave up 10 bases, with 14 bases separating them. The CDR3 sequence: CASLRAWMELFF. The CDR3, as DNA: TGTGCCAGCTTGAGGGCCTGGATGGAGCTGTTTTTT.

The V call is TRBV4-3, the J call TRBJ2-5; D unresolved. Trimming left V 4 bases short and J 1 base short, with 13 bases between. CDR3 length: 15 amino acids. CDR1 LGHNA and CDR2 YSLEER come from the germline V gene. CDR3: CASSLTGGPQETQYF. As DNA, the CDR3 is TGCGCCAGCAGCCTTACCGGTGGGCCCCAAGAGACCCAGTACTTC.

The J gene is TRBJ1-4, the V gene TRBV19; D call uncertain. CDR3 length: 17 amino acids. CDR1 and CDR2 from the germline V gene are LNHDA and SQIVND (reference sequence). The V end lost 5 bases, the J end lost 5 bases, and 21 bases lay between the germline ends. The CDR3 DNA reads as TGTGCCAGTAGTTCCGGAGTACTGGCGGGTACGAATGAAAAACTGTTTTTT. It is translated as CASSSGVLAGTNEKLFF.

The chain employs TRBV6-1 and TRBJ2-3; 12 bases map to TRBD2. Germline trimming cut 2 bases from V and 3 bases from J; bases unmatched to any gene: 6. Looked up from germline, CDR1 is MNHNS and CDR2 is SASEGT. The CDR3 runs to 17 residues. The CDR3 coding sequence is TGTGCCAGCAGTGAACCCCTTGGACTAGCGGGAACAGATACGCAGTATTTT. It is translated as CASSEPLGLAGTDTQYF.

This chain links TRBV5-4 with TRBJ2-2; 7 bases match TRBD1. J lost 4 bases, V lost 2 bases, and 5 bases had no gene match. The V gene's germline CDR1 is SGHNT and CDR2 YYREEE (reference sequence). The CDR3 spans 15 residues. The chain's CDR3 is CASSLGTAITGELFF. CDR3 in DNA: TGTGCCAGCAGCTTAGGGACAGCAATCACCGGGGAGCTGTTTTTT. The whole variable domain, filled in from reference TRBV5-4 and TRBJ2-2, reads ETGVTQSPTHLIKTRGQQVTLRCSSQSGHNTVSWYQQALGQGPQFIFQYYREEENGRGNFPPRFSGLQFPNYSSELNVNALELDDSALYLCASSLGTAITGELFFGEGSRLTVL.

The CDR3 DNA reads as TGTGCCAGCAGTAAGGGACAGGGGAGGGAAAAACTGTTTTTT. Residues: CASSKGQGREKLFF. This chain uses TRBV27 with TRBJ1-4; TRBD1 agrees at 10 bases. Germline CDR1 is MNHEY and CDR2 is SMNVEV (reference sequence). V was pared by 5 bases and J by 8 bases, with 5 bases of the junction left unmatched. CDR3 size: 14 residues. The whole variable domain, remainder taken from reference TRBV27 and TRBJ1-4, is EAQVTQNPRYLITVTGKKLTVTCSQNMNHEYMSWYRQDPGLGLRQIYYSMNVEVTDKGDVPEGYKVSRKEKRNFPLILESPSPNQTSLYFCASSKGQGREKLFFGSGTQLSVL.

CDR3 DNA: TGCAGCGGCTCGGTGCAGGTACGAGAGACCCAGTACTTC. Its translation is CSGSVQVRETQYF. The gene calls are TRBV29-1 and TRBJ2-5; D call uncertain. V was pared by 7 bases and J by 4 bases, with 16 bases between. Germline loops: CDR1 SQVTM, CDR2 ANQGSEA. The CDR3 is made up of 13 amino acids.

This clone appeared a single time. The V gene is TRBV11-3, the J gene TRBJ2-2; D remains unclear. There are 13 residues in the CDR3. V was trimmed by 3 bases and J by 3 bases, leaving 5 bases between them. Germline lookup yields CDR1 SGHNT and CDR2 YENEEA. This CDR3 is CASSLTYTGELFF. In DNA, the CDR3 is TGTGCCAGCAGCTTGACTTACACCGGGGAGCTGTTTTTT.

This clone was observed a handful of times. The V call is TRBV2, the J call TRBJ2-4; D is possibly TRBD1 (6 bases). V shed 8 bases and J shed 3 bases, with 11 bases lying between them. The CDR3 loop spans 13 amino acids. Per germline, CDR1 SNHLY and CDR2 FYNNEI. For the CDR3, the DNA is TGTGCCAGCGCCTCGGACAGCAAAAACATTCAGTACTTC. Protein sequence: CASASDSKNIQYF.

Details on this clone: One end of the junction varies from germline; a read error may be responsible. V usage is TRBV29-1 and J usage is TRBJ1-1; 9 bases line up with TRBD1. CDR1 is SQVTM and CDR2 is ANQGSEA in the germline V gene. The CDR3 contains 14 residues. CDR3 in amino acids: CSVEAGQGGGEAFF. The CDR3 nucleotides are TGCAGCGTCGAAGCGGGACAGGGAGGTGGTGAAGCTTTCTTT.

The chain employs TRBV5-1 and TRBJ1-1; 10 positions agree with TRBD1. The CDR3 is 16 amino acids. CDR1 and CDR2 (germline): SGHRS, YFSETQ. Trimming cost V 4 bases and J 4 bases; bases outside gene matches: 10. The CDR3 is CASSVGDRGIGTEAFF. CDR3 nucleotides: TGCGCCAGCAGCGTAGGGGACAGGGGAATCGGCACTGAAGCTTTCTTT. The variable domain in full, completed from reference TRBV5-1 and TRBJ1-1, reads KAGVTQTPRYLIKTRGQQVTLSCSPISGHRSVSWYQQTPGQGLQFLFEYFSETQRNKGNFPGRFSGRQFSNSRSEMNVSTLELGDSALYLCASSVGDRGIGTEAFFGQGTRLTVV.

With regard to this clone: This CDR3 is also generated by other DNA sequences in the sample. The chain carries TRBV18 and TRBJ2-7; 7 bases agree with TRBD1. CDR1 and CDR2 (germline): KGHSH, LQKENI. The CDR3 runs 13 residues. The V and J ends lost 4 bases and 3 bases, in that order; junction bases with no gene match: 3. The CDR3 nucleotides read TGTGCCAGCTCACGGGACAGAGACTACGAGCAGTACTTC. Translated, it gives CASSRDRDYEQYF.

The chain couples TRBV6-5 to TRBJ2-1; 7 nucleotides agree with TRBD1. This CDR3 is 14 amino acids long. V trimming: 6 bases; J trimming: 3 bases; junction bases outside the gene matches: 5. CDR1 and CDR2 from the germline V gene are MNHEY and SVGAGI. The CDR3 DNA is TGTGCCAGCAGAAGGACAGGAATCTACAATGAGCAGTTCTTC. Its translation: CASRRTGIYNEQFF.

The chain links TRBV18 to TRBJ1-2; perhaps TRBD1 as D (6 bases). Deletions cut 5 bases from V and 8 bases from J, with 12 bases between. Germline values: CDR1 KGHSH, CDR2 LQKENI. CDR3 length equals 12 residues. CDR3 DNA: TGTGCCAGCTCATTACAGGGAAGCGGCTACACCTTC. It yields the protein CASSLQGSGYTF.

The rearrangement links TRBV19 to TRBJ1-2; 8 bases align to TRBD1. V shed 7 bases and J 5 bases; nucleotides not matched to a gene: 6. The CDR3 extends over 13 amino acids. The V gene's germline CDR1 is LNHDA and CDR2 SQIVND (reference sequence). CDR3 region: CASTDRVLYGYTF. CDR3 bases: TGTGCCAGTACGGACAGGGTCCTATATGGCTACACCTTC.

This clone was observed a handful of times. V and J are TRBV6-6 and TRBJ1-1; weak D call: TRBD1 (6 bases). Germline V lookup: CDR1 MNHNY, CDR2 SVGAGI (reference sequence). This CDR3 contains 14 residues. Trimming cost V 2 bases and J 5 bases, with 12 bases left between them. CDR3 sequence (DNA): TGTGCCAGCAGTTACGCGCAGGGGACGACTGAAGCTTTCTTT. Translating it yields CASSYAQGTTEAFF.